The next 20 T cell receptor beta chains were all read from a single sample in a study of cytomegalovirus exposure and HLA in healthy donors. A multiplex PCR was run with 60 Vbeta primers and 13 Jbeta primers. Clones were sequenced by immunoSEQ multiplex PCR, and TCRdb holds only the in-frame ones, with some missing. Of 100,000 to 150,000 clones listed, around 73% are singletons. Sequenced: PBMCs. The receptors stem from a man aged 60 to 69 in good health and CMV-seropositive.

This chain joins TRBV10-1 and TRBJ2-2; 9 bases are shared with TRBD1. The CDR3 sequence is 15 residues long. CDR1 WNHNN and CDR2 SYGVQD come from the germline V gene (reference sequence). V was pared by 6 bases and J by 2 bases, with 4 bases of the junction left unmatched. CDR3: CASSSDRGNTGELFF. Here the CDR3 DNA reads TGCGCCAGCAGCTCGGACAGGGGCAACACCGGGGAGCTGTTTTTT.

Here the CDR3 reads CASSIDPEEKLFF. Written as DNA, the CDR3 is TGTGCCAGTAGTATAGATCCCGAGGAAAAACTGTTTTTT. The chain uses TRBV19 and TRBJ1-4; D call uncertain. Trimming removed 0 bases at V and 8 bases at J, with 7 bases between. Germline CDR1 and CDR2: LNHDA and SQIVND (reference sequence). The CDR3 totals 13 residues.

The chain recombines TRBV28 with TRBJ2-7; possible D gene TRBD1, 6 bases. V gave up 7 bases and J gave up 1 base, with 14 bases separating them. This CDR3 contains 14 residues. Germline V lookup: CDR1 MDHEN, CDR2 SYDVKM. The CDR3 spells CASKGPGVSYEQYF. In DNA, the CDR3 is TGTGCCAGCAAAGGGCCAGGGGTATCCTACGAGCAGTACTTC.

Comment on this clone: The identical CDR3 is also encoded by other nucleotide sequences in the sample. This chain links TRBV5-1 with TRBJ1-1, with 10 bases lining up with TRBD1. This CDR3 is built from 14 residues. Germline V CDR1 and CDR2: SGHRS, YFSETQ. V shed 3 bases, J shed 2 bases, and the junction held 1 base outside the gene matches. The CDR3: CASSWDRGNTEAFF. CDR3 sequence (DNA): TGCGCCAGCAGCTGGGACAGGGGAAACACTGAAGCTTTCTTT.

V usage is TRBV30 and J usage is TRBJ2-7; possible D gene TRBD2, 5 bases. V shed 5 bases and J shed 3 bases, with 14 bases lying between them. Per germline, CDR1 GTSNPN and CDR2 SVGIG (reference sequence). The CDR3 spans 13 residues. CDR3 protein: CAWLPRDIYEQYF. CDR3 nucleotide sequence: TGTGCCTGGCTTCCCCGGGATATCTACGAGCAGTACTTC.

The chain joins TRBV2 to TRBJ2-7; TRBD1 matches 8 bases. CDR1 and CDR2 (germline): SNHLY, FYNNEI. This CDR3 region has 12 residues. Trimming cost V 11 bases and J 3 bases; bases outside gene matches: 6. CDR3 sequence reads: CAGKGTGYEQYF. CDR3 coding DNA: TGTGCCGGGAAGGGGACAGGCTACGAGCAGTACTTC.

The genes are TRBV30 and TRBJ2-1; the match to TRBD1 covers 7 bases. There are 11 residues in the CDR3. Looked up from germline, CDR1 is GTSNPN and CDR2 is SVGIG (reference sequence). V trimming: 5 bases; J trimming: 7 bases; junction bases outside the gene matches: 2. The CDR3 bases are TGTGCCTGGGACAGGGAGAATGAGCAGTTCTTC. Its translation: CAWDRENEQFF.

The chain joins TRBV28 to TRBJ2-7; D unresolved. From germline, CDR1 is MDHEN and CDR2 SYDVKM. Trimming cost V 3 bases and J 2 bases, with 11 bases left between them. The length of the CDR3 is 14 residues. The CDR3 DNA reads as TGTGCCAGCAGTTTCTCGCTCTCGGCCTACGAGCAGTACTTC. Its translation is CASSFSLSAYEQYF.

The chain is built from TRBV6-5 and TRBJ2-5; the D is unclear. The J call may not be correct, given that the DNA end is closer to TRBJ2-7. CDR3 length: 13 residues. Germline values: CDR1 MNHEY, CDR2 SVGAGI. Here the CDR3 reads CASSYLLGNEQYF. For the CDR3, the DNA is TGTGCCAGCAGTTATCTCCTCGGTAACGAGCAGTACTTC.

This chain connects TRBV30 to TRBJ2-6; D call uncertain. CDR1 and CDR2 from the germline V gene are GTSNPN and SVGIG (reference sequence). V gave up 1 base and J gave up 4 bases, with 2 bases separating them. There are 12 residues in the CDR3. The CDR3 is CAWSAGANVLTF. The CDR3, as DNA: TGTGCCTGGAGTGCGGGGGCCAACGTCCTGACTTTC.

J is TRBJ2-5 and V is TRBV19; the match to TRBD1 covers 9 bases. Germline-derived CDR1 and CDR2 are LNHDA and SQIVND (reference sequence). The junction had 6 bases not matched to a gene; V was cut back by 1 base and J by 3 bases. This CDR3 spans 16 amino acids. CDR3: CASSIGGTGREETQYF. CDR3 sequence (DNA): TGTGCCAGTAGTATAGGTGGGACAGGGCGGGAAGAGACCCAGTACTTC.

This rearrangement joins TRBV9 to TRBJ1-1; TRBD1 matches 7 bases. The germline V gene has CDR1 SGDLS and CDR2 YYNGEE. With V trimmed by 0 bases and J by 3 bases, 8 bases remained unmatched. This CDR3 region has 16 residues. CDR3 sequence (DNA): TGTGCCAGCAGCGTAGAAGGGGGCGTAGTAGACACTGAAGCTTTCTTT. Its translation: CASSVEGGVVDTEAFF.

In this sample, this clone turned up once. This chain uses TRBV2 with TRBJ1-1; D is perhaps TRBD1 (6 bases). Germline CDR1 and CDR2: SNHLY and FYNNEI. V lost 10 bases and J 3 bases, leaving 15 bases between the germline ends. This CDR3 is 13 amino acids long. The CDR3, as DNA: TGTGCCATCAACAGGGAGAGGGACACTGAAGCTTTCTTT. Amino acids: CAINRERDTEAFF.

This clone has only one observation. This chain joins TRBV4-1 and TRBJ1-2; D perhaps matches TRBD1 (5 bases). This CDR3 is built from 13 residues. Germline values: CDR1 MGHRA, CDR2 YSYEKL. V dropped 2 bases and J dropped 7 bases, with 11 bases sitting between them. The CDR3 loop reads CASSQSLRVGYTF. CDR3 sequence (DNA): TGCGCCAGCAGCCAATCCCTCAGGGTTGGCTACACCTTC.

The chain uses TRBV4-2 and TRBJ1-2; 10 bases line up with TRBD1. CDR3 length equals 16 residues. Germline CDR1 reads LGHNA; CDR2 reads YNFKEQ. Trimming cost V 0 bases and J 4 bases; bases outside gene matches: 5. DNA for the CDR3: TGTGCCAGCAGCCAAGATGGGACAGGGGCAGGCTATGGCTACACCTTC. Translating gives CASSQDGTGAGYGYTF.

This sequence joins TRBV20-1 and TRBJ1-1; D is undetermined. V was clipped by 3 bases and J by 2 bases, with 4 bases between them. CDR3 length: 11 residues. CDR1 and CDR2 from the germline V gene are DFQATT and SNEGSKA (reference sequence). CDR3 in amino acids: CSARLNTEAFF. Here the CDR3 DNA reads TGCAGTGCTAGGTTAAACACTGAAGCTTTCTTT.

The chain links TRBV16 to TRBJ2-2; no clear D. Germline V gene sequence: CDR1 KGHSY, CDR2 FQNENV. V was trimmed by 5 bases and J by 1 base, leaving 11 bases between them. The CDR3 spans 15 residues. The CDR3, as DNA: TGTGCCAGCAGCTTACGCTGGCTGAACACCGGGGAGCTGTTTTTT. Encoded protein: CASSLRWLNTGELFF.

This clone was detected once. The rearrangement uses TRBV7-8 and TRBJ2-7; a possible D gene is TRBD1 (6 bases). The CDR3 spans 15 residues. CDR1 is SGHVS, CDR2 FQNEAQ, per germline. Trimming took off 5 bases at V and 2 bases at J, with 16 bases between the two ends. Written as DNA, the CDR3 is TGTGCCAGCAGCAGCTCGACAGGCCGCGCCTACGAGCAGTACTTC. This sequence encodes CASSSSTGRAYEQYF. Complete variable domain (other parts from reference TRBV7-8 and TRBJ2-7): GAGVSQSPRYKVAKRGQDVALRCDPISGHVSLFWYQQALGQGPEFLTYFQNEAQLDKSGLPSDRFFAERPEGSVSTLKIQRTQQEDSAVYLCASSSSTGRAYEQYFGPGTRLTVT.

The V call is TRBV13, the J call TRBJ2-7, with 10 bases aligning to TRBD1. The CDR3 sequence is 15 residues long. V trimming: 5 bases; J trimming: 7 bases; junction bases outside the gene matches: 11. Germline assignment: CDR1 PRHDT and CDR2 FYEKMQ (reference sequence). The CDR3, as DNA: TGTGCCAGCAGCACCAGGGACAGGGGTTATACAGAGCAGTACTTC. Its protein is CASSTRDRGYTEQYF.

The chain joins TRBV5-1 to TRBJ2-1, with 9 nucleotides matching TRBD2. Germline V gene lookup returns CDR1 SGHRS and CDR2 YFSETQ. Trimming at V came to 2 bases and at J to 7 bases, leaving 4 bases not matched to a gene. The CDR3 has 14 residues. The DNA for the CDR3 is TGCGCCAGCAGCTTCGGCGGGGGGGAGAATGAGCAGTTCTTC. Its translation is CASSFGGGENEQFF. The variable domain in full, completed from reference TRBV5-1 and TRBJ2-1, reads KAGVTQTPRYLIKTRGQQVTLSCSPISGHRSVSWYQQTPGQGLQFLFEYFSETQRNKGNFPGRFSGRQFSNSRSEMNVSTLELGDSALYLCASSFGGGENEQFFGPGTRLTVL.